This entry lists 20 T cell receptor beta chains sequenced from one sample in a study of cytomegalovirus exposure and HLA in healthy donors. Use of 60 Vbeta and 13 Jbeta primers characterized the PCR. The method was immunoSEQ multiplex PCR; TCRdb's version includes in-frame clones alone and lacks a portion of them. This specimen shows 150,000 to 200,000 clones; the ten leading clones hold about 2.2%. The source material was PBMCs. All receptors come from a man aged 30-40 years in good health and CMV-seronegative.

This rearrangement joins TRBV6-5 to TRBJ2-1; D unclear. Germline CDR1 is MNHEY and CDR2 is SVGAGI. V lost 2 bases and J lost 2, with 7 bases in between. The CDR3 runs to 14 residues. This chain's CDR3 is CASSYDSAYNEQFF. The CDR3 region has the DNA TGTGCCAGCAGTTACGACTCAGCCTACAATGAGCAGTTCTTC.

The chain combines TRBV4-3 with TRBJ2-1, with D perhaps matching TRBD2 (5 bases). The CDR3 length is 16 residues. The V end was cut by 1 base, the J end by 1 base, with 11 bases between. Per the germline V gene, CDR1 is LGHNA and CDR2 is YSLEER. Here the CDR3 reads CASSQVGRASYNEQFF. CDR3 sequence (DNA): TGCGCCAGCAGCCAAGTAGGGCGGGCGTCCTACAATGAGCAGTTCTTC.

The rearrangement joins TRBV5-1 to TRBJ1-1; perhaps TRBD1 as D (6 bases). Germline values: CDR1 SGHRS, CDR2 YFSETQ. CDR3 length: 15 residues. Trimming cost V 1 base and J 2 bases, with 12 bases left between them. DNA for the CDR3: TGCGCCAGCAGCTTGTCCCAACAGGGTAACACTGAAGCTTTCTTT. Protein: CASSLSQQGNTEAFF.

The rearrangement uses TRBV7-2 and TRBJ2-1; 15 bases line up with TRBD2. The CDR3 is 17 residues long. Germline assignment: CDR1 SGHTA and CDR2 FQGNSA. After removal of 6 bases from V and 8 bases from J, the junction contained 11 bases not matched to a gene. The DNA for the CDR3 is TGTGCCAGCAGGCTAAGGACTAGCGGGAGGGCCGTCGATGAGCAGTTCTTC. It translates to CASRLRTSGRAVDEQFF.

V is TRBV11-2 and J is TRBJ2-7, with D unresolved. This CDR3 contains 14 residues. V was shortened by 3 bases and J by 1 base, with 10 bases between the two germline ends. The germline gives CDR1 SGHAT, CDR2 FQNNGV. The chain's CDR3 is CASSFNRISYEQYF. CDR3 coding DNA: TGTGCCAGCAGCTTCAACAGAATTTCCTACGAGCAGTACTTC.

The chain has TRBV7-2 and TRBJ1-1; D is perhaps TRBD1 (6 bases). Germline CDR1 reads SGHTA; CDR2 reads FQGNSA. The V gene lost 1 base and the J gene lost 4 bases, with 13 bases spanning the gap. The CDR3 totals 15 residues. The CDR3 spells CASSLVEGGGTEAFF. CDR3 in DNA: TGTGCCAGCAGCTTAGTAGAGGGGGGGGGCACTGAAGCTTTCTTT.

This chain joins TRBV2 and TRBJ2-7; weak D call: TRBD1 (6 bases). V lost 7 bases and J lost 6, with 13 bases in between. Germline lookup yields CDR1 SNHLY and CDR2 FYNNEI. The CDR3 extends over 12 amino acids. The CDR3 protein is CASTEQGPEQYF. The CDR3 DNA follows: TGTGCCAGCACCGAACAGGGACCCGAGCAGTACTTC.

The V call is TRBV10-1, the J call TRBJ2-7, with 7 nucleotides matching TRBD1. Germline CDR1 WNHNN, CDR2 SYGVQD (reference sequence). The CDR3 consists of 14 residues. CDR3 nucleotides: TGCGCACAGGGGTTGCAGTCAGCTCCCTACGAGCAGTACTTC. Its protein product is CAQGLQSAPYEQYF.

This chain connects TRBV30 to TRBJ2-2, with TRBD2 matching over 8 bases. V gave up 6 bases and J gave up 5 bases; unmatched junction bases: 8. CDR3 length equals 14 residues. CDR1 is GTSNPN and CDR2 is SVGIG in the germline V gene (reference sequence). CDR3 in DNA: TGTGCCTGTCCGGGGGGGGTAAGAACCGGGGAGCTGTTTTTT. Amino acid sequence: CACPGGVRTGELFF.

The chain employs TRBV11-2 and TRBJ2-3, with 10 bases lining up with TRBD2. The CDR3 has 18 amino acids. In germline, CDR1 is SGHAT, CDR2 FQNNGV. V gave up 1 base and J gave up 4 bases; unmatched junction bases: 11. The CDR3: CASSLGFPSGRVPDTQYF. CDR3 DNA: TGTGCCAGCAGCTTAGGTTTCCCCAGCGGGAGGGTTCCAGATACGCAGTATTTT.

The chain couples TRBV4-1 to TRBJ2-7, with D perhaps TRBD1 (7 bases). This CDR3 region has 16 residues. In germline, CDR1 is MGHRA, CDR2 YSYEKL. Trimming removed 4 bases from V and 0 bases from J, with 16 bases in between. CDR3 sequence reads: CASSRASGGSSYEQYF. CDR3 nucleotides: TGCGCCAGCAGCCGAGCCTCAGGGGGGAGCTCCTACGAGCAGTACTTC.

The genes are TRBV28 and TRBJ1-1, with D perhaps TRBD1 (6 bases). CDR3 length: 14 residues. The germline V gene has CDR1 MDHEN and CDR2 SYDVKM. Trimming left V 5 bases short and J 0 bases short, with 10 bases between. This chain's CDR3 is CASSITGLNTEAFF. CDR3 bases: TGTGCCAGCAGTATTACAGGGTTGAACACTGAAGCTTTCTTT.

The rearrangement joins TRBV2 to TRBJ1-5; 9 bases match TRBD1. Germline lookup yields CDR1 SNHLY and CDR2 FYNNEI. This CDR3 is built from 14 residues. V was clipped by 7 bases and J by 5 bases; unmatched bases: 6. The CDR3 DNA sequence: TGTGCCAGCACCGGGGACAGGGCTTATCAGCCCCAGCATTTT. Translation gives CASTGDRAYQPQHF.

The chain links TRBV29-1 to TRBJ1-5; D gene unclear. There are 13 residues in the CDR3. Trimming pared 4 bases from V and 4 bases from J, leaving 11 bases between. Germline V CDR1 and CDR2: SQVTM, ANQGSEA. CDR3 sequence (DNA): TGCAGCGTTGGGGCGCACCCTAATCAGCCCCAGCATTTT. As protein: CSVGAHPNQPQHF.

CDR3 coding DNA: TGTGCCTGGAGTGAAAATGTTAGAGTACTTAGCACAGATACGCAGTATTTT. Translation gives CAWSENVRVLSTDTQYF. The gene calls are TRBV30 and TRBJ2-3; no clear D gene. Germline values: CDR1 GTSNPN, CDR2 SVGIG (reference sequence). Trimming removed 1 base from V and 0 bases from J, with 17 bases in between. The CDR3 runs to 17 residues.

This chain links TRBV7-9 with TRBJ1-1, with 8 bases matching TRBD1. The germline V gene encodes CDR1 SEHNR and CDR2 FQNEAQ (reference sequence). Trimming cost V 5 bases and J 4 bases; bases outside gene matches: 9. The CDR3 consists of 15 residues. The CDR3 is CASSTGQGWFTEAFF. The CDR3 nucleotides are TGTGCCAGCAGCACTGGACAGGGTTGGTTCACTGAAGCTTTCTTT.

The chain recombines TRBV18 with TRBJ2-1, with 8 bases that match TRBD2. Germline V gene data show CDR1 as KGHSH and CDR2 as LQKENI. The CDR3 consists of 14 residues. V shed 6 bases and J 7 bases; nucleotides not matched to a gene: 8. This CDR3 reads CASSPGGRENEQFF. In DNA, the CDR3 is TGTGCCAGCTCCCCGGGAGGGCGGGAAAATGAGCAGTTCTTC.

The gene calls are TRBV5-1 and TRBJ2-3; 8 bases align to TRBD2. From germline, CDR1 is SGHRS and CDR2 YFSETQ. The CDR3 extends over 16 amino acids. With V trimmed by 2 bases and J by 0 bases, 5 bases remained unmatched. The CDR3 region has the DNA TGCGCCAGCAGCTTATATAGCGGGGCTAGCACAGATACGCAGTATTTT. The encoded protein is CASSLYSGASTDTQYF.

The chain combines TRBV5-6 with TRBJ2-6; 7 bases are a match to TRBD1. The CDR3 covers 17 residues. The germline V gene has CDR1 SGHDT and CDR2 YYEEEE. The V segment lost 4 bases and the J segment 6 bases; nucleotides outside the gene matches: 13. Here the CDR3 reads CASSPQTRQGLANVLTF. In nucleotides, the CDR3 is TGTGCCAGCAGCCCTCAAACCCGACAGGGTTTGGCCAACGTCCTGACTTTC.

To note about this clone: The CDR3 does not end in the conserved phenylalanine or tryptophan, so this is likely a read error. J is TRBJ2-7 and V is TRBV30; TRBD1 is a possible D gene (6 bases). Germline V lookup: CDR1 GTSNPN, CDR2 SVGIG (reference sequence). The CDR3 extends over 13 amino acids. Trimming removed 8 bases at V and 1 base at J, with 15 bases between. The CDR3 DNA sequence: TGTGCCCGCGGACAGTCATCATCCTACGAGCAGTACTCC. The encoded protein is CARGQSSSYEQYS.